Below, 9 T cell receptor beta chains from the same sample are listed, as sequenced in a study of blood T cell dynamics during melanoma immunotherapy. As to time point: week 3, after first cycle of checkpoint inhibitor. Clones were read by immunoSEQ multiplex PCR, and TCRdb kept only the in-frame ones, dropping some. The sample holds roughly 4,600 clones, about four fifths seen once. Here the sequenced sample was blood, taken from a patient treated with checkpoint blockade. The receptors originated from a human donor with melanoma.

This clone ranks as medium-sized. The genes are TRBV21-1 and TRBJ1-2; the table's D call TRBD1 went unverified against the DNA. TRBV21-1 is designated a pseudogene. CDR3 length equals 12 residues. The CDR3: CASSPGPVGYTF. In nucleotides, the CDR3 is TGTGCCAGCAGCCCTGGGCCAGTAGGTTACACCTTC.

The gene calls are TRBV9 and TRBJ2-1, with TRBD2 matching over 15 bases. With 0 bases clipped from V and 15 bases from J, the junction kept 7 bases outside the gene matches. Germline V gene sequence: CDR1 SGDLS, CDR2 YYNGEE. The CDR3 contains 15 residues. The CDR3 reads CASSVGTSGGALLFF. CDR3 sequence (DNA): TGTGCCAGCAGCGTAGGGACTAGCGGGGGGGCATTGCTGTTCTTC. The full variable domain, rest sourced from reference TRBV9 and TRBJ2-1, is DSGVTQTPKHLITATGQRVTLRCSPRSGDLSVYWYQQSLDQGLQFLIQYYNGEERAKGNILERFSAQQFPDLHSELNLSSLELGDSALYFCASSVGTSGGALLFFGPGTRLTVL.

The sample holds one count of this clone. The J gene is TRBJ1-5, the V gene TRBV28; 10 nucleotides agree with TRBD1. The J segment lost 6 bases and the V segment lost 6 bases, leaving 5 bases of the junction unmatched. CDR1 is MDHEN, CDR2 SYDVKM, per germline. This CDR3 is built from 14 residues. The CDR3 region has the DNA TGTGCCAGCAGCCTCGGACAGGGGGGTCAGCCCCAGCATTTT. This sequence encodes CASSLGQGGQPQHF.

The V and J genes are TRBV7-9 and TRBJ1-5; the D gene is possibly TRBD1 (6 bases). Germline lookup yields CDR1 SEHNR and CDR2 FQNEAQ (reference sequence). Trimming pared 7 bases from V and 5 bases from J, leaving 15 bases between. The length of the CDR3 is 14 residues. DNA for the CDR3: TGTGCCAGCACCCCAGGGACACCGGATCAGCCCCAGCATTTT. It encodes CASTPGTPDQPQHF.

This clone qualifies as large (0.1 to 1%). V and J are TRBV30 and TRBJ1-1, with D unclear. The V end was cut by 8 bases, the J end by 1 base, with 14 bases between. The CDR3 totals 13 residues. Germline V gives CDR1 GTSNPN, CDR2 SVGIG (reference sequence). This chain's CDR3 is CARRRPQNTEAFF. DNA for the CDR3: TGTGCCCGACGGCGGCCCCAGAACACTGAAGCTTTCTTT.

The V call is TRBV4-2, the J call TRBJ1-1; TRBD1 is a possible D gene (5 bases). Trimming left V 2 bases short and J 4 bases short, with 14 bases between. Germline V gene lookup returns CDR1 LGHNA and CDR2 YNFKEQ. This CDR3 spans 15 amino acids. CDR3 residues: CASSQNARDFTEAFF. CDR3 in DNA: TGTGCCAGCAGCCAAAATGCCAGGGATTTCACTGAAGCTTTCTTT.

J is TRBJ2-2 and V is TRBV7-2; possibly TRBD2 for D (6 bases). This CDR3 is 16 amino acids long. V was clipped by 5 bases and J by 4 bases, with 17 bases between them. The germline CDR1 and CDR2 sequences are SGHTA and FQGNSA. Here the CDR3 reads CASSPVPGLATGELFF. CDR3 DNA: TGTGCCAGCAGCCCCGTACCGGGACTTGCCACCGGGGAGCTGTTTTTT.

This chain uses TRBV29-1 with TRBJ2-2, with a weak D call TRBD2 (6 bases). The germline CDR1 and CDR2 sequences are SQVTM and ANQGSEA. This CDR3 spans 14 amino acids. The V end lost 7 bases, the J end lost 7 bases, and 19 bases lay between the germline ends. The CDR3 bases are TGCAGCGCTCGGAGGGCAGGGAATGACGGGGAGCTGTTTTTT. Its protein is CSARRAGNDGELFF.

DNA for the CDR3: TGTGCCAGCAGCGTGTCCTTTTTGGATTCACCCCTCCACTTT. It yields the protein CASSVSFLDSPLHF. This rearrangement joins TRBV7-3 to TRBJ1-6; D not resolved. Trimming took 5 bases from V and 8 from J, leaving 13 bases between them. The V gene's germline CDR1 is SGHTA and CDR2 FQGTGA. There are 14 residues in the CDR3.